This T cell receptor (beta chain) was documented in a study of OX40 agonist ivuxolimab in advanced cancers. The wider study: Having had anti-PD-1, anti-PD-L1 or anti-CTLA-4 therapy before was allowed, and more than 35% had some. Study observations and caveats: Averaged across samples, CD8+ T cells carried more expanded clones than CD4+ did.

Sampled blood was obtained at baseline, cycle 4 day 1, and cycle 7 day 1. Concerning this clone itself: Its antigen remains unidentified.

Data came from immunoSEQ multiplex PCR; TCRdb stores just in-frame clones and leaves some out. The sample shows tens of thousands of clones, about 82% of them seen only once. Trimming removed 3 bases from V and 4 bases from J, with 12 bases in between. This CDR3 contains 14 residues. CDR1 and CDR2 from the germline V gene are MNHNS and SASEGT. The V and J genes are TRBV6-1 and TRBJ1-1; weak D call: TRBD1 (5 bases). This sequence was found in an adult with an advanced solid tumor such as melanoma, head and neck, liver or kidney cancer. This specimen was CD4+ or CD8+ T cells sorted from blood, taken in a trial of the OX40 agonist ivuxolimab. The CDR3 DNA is TGTGCCAGCAGTGACTCACTTGGGGGCACTGAAGCTTTCTTT. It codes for CASSDSLGGTEAFF.